Below, 26 T cell receptor beta chains from the same sample are listed, as sequenced in a study of human T cells and chemical hapten exposure. TCRdb re-called the RACE reads with MiXCR, one entry per CDR3 protein. The sample contains about 49,000 distinct CDR3 sequences, 9.3% of which appear only once. The sample's time point: patch test 1, 2 weeks after DPC sensitization. Sample treatment: therapeutic diphenylcyclopropenone sensitization with weekly scalp DPC. This specimen consisted of whole blood, obtained in connection with sensitization to the hapten diphenylcyclopropenone (DPC). These receptors were collected from a woman aged 45 to 65 with alopecia areata. Some clones in this sample may be carry-over from other donors' samples.

The chain carries TRBV28 and TRBJ1-2, with D perhaps matching TRBD1 (5 bases). This CDR3 is 15 amino acids long. Germline V gene sequence: CDR1 MDHEN, CDR2 SYDVKM. Trimming left V 5 bases short and J 0 bases short, with 13 bases between. The CDR3 loop reads CASSVPGTANYGYTF. The CDR3 region has the DNA TGTGCCAGCAGTGTCCCCGGGACGGCTAACTATGGCTACACCTTC.

This clonotype was seen a handful of times. This chain uses TRBV11-1 with TRBJ2-1; D unresolved. Looked up from germline, CDR1 is SGHAT and CDR2 is FQDESV (reference sequence). This CDR3 comprises 12 residues. The V end was cut by 5 bases, the J end by 0 bases, with 2 bases between. The CDR3 protein is CASSRSYNEQFF. DNA for the CDR3: TGTGCCAGCAGCCGCTCCTACAATGAGCAGTTCTTC. The complete variable domain, with remaining parts taken from reference TRBV11-1 and TRBJ2-1, reads EAEVAQSPRYKITEKSQAVAFWCDPISGHATLYWYRQILGQGPELLVQFQDESVVDDSQLPKDRFSAERLKGVDSTLKIQPAELGDSAMYLCASSRSYNEQFFGPGTRLTVL.

This clonotype was detected ten times or more. The V call is TRBV5-1, the J call TRBJ1-2, with 10 bases lining up with TRBD1. Per the germline V gene, CDR1 is SGHRS and CDR2 is YFSETQ. V gave up 6 bases and J gave up 3 bases; unmatched junction bases: 5. The CDR3 is 14 residues long. This CDR3 reads CASKGTGDDYGYTF. The CDR3, as DNA: TGCGCCAGCAAAGGGACAGGGGATGACTATGGCTACACCTTC.

This clonotype was counted many times. This rearrangement joins TRBV7-2 to TRBJ2-5; 8 nucleotides align to TRBD1. The germline V gene has CDR1 SGHTA and CDR2 FQGNSA. The CDR3 spans 16 residues. V gave up 4 bases and J gave up 2 bases; unmatched junction bases: 9. The CDR3 region is CASSSGQASWQETQYF. In nucleotides, the CDR3 is TGTGCCAGCAGCTCGGGACAGGCCAGTTGGCAAGAGACCCAGTACTTC. Complete variable domain (other parts from reference TRBV7-2 and TRBJ2-5): GAGVSQSPSNKVTEKGKDVELRCDPISGHTALYWYRQSLGQGLEFLIYFQGNSAPDKSGLPSDRFSAERTGGSVSTLTIQRTQQEDSAVYLCASSSGQASWQETQYFGPGTRLLVL.

This clonotype showed up many times. The chain has TRBV29-1 and TRBJ2-1; D not certain. V shed 4 bases and J shed 9 bases, with 13 bases lying between them. The germline V gene encodes CDR1 SQVTM and CDR2 ANQGSEA. The CDR3 is made up of 12 amino acids. CDR3 sequence reads: CSVVLRHREQFF. The DNA for the CDR3 is TGCAGCGTTGTATTGAGGCACCGTGAGCAGTTCTTC.

This clonotype was detected many times. The rearrangement joins TRBV27 to TRBJ2-6, with 9 bases fitting TRBD1. Trimming at V came to 5 bases and at J to 0 bases, leaving 2 bases not matched to a gene. The V gene's germline CDR1 is MNHEY and CDR2 SMNVEV (reference sequence). The CDR3 sequence is 16 residues long. CDR3 DNA sequence: TGTGCCAGCAGTAAGGACAGGGGCTCTGGGGCCAACGTCCTGACTTTC. This gives the protein CASSKDRGSGANVLTF.

The chain combines TRBV10-3 with TRBJ2-7; possibly TRBD1 or TRBD2 for D (5 bases each). V lost 1 base and J 0 bases, leaving 7 bases between the germline ends. CDR1 is ENHRY and CDR2 is SYGVKD in the germline V gene. The CDR3 extends over 14 amino acids. CDR3 coding DNA: TGTGCCATCAGTGAGTTGGGGGACTCCTACGAGCAGTACTTC. This sequence encodes CAISELGDSYEQYF.

This clonotype was detected many times. V is TRBV19 and J is TRBJ2-7; possibly TRBD1 for D (5 bases). The CDR3 runs to 14 residues. Trimming took off 6 bases at V and 4 bases at J, with 16 bases between the two ends. Germline values: CDR1 LNHDA, CDR2 SQIVND (reference sequence). CDR3 DNA: TGTGCCAGTAGCCAGCAGGGCTTTGCTTACGAGCAGTACTTC. Protein product: CASSQQGFAYEQYF. Variable domain in full (rest from reference TRBV19 and TRBJ2-7): DGGITQSPKYLFRKEGQNVTLSCEQNLNHDAMYWYRQDPGQGLRLIYYSQIVNDFQKGDIAEGYSVSREKKESFPLTVTSAQKNPTAFYLCASSQQGFAYEQYFGPGTRLTVT.

This clonotype has ten or more counts. V gene TRBV30 combines with J gene TRBJ2-2; the match to TRBD2 covers 11 bases. The V gene end was trimmed by 3 bases and the J gene end by 1 base; junction bases not matched to a gene: 4. Germline lookup yields CDR1 GTSNPN and CDR2 SVGIG (reference sequence). The CDR3 extends over 16 amino acids. The CDR3 nucleotides read TGTGCCTGGAGGCCTAGCGGGAGGCAGAACACCGGGGAGCTGTTTTTT. Its protein is CAWRPSGRQNTGELFF.

This clonotype appeared many times. The rearrangement links TRBV19 to TRBJ2-3; 8 bases map to TRBD2. V lost 4 bases, J lost 4 bases, and 7 bases stayed unmatched. Germline V gene data show CDR1 as LNHDA and CDR2 as SQIVND (reference sequence). The CDR3 spans 15 residues. CDR3 amino acids: CASSRSGRGADTQYF. The DNA of the CDR3 is TGTGCCAGTAGTAGAAGCGGGAGAGGCGCAGATACGCAGTATTTT.

The V and J genes are TRBV5-4 and TRBJ2-5, with a tentative D call TRBD1 (6 bases). The germline V gene encodes CDR1 SGHNT and CDR2 YYREEE (reference sequence). V was pared by 4 bases and J by 0 bases, with 13 bases between. The length of the CDR3 is 15 residues. In DNA, the CDR3 is TGTGCCAGCAGCATCCAACAGGGAAACCAAGAGACCCAGTACTTC. It encodes CASSIQQGNQETQYF.

This clonotype was detected many times. V usage is TRBV15 and J usage is TRBJ1-6, with D unclear. This CDR3 has 15 residues. Germline CDR1 is LNHNV and CDR2 is YYDKDF (reference sequence). V lost 0 bases, J lost 6 bases, and 9 bases lay in between. CDR3 region: CATSRDLSRNSPLHF. The DNA for the CDR3 is TGTGCCACCAGCAGAGATCTCAGCCGTAATTCACCCCTCCACTTT. The whole variable domain, remainder taken from reference TRBV15 and TRBJ1-6, is DAMVIQNPRYQVTQFGKPVTLSCSQTLNHNVMYWYQQKSSQAPKLLFHYYDKDFNNEADTPDNFQSRRPNTSFCFLDIRSPGLGDTAMYLCATSRDLSRNSPLHFGNGTRLTVT.

This clonotype came up many times. V and J are TRBV18 and TRBJ2-7; 9 bases match TRBD1. The ends lost 6 bases at V and 2 bases at J; junction bases unmatched: 8. The germline V gene encodes CDR1 KGHSH and CDR2 LQKENI. The CDR3 loop spans 15 amino acids. This CDR3 is CASSPGTGLTYEQYF. The CDR3 coding sequence is TGTGCCAGCTCCCCCGGGACAGGGCTTACCTACGAGCAGTACTTC.

This clonotype was observed many times. This chain links TRBV21-1 with TRBJ2-6. TRBV21-1 is recorded as a pseudogene. This CDR3 is built from 15 residues. CDR3 bases: TGTGCCAGCAGCAAAGGGGGCTCTGGGGCCAACGTCCTGACTTTC. It specifies CASSKGGSGANVLTF.

This clonotype was detected ten times or more. This chain links TRBV18 with TRBJ2-5; D ambiguous. This CDR3 has 14 residues. Germline V gives CDR1 KGHSH, CDR2 LQKENI. V was pared by 4 bases and J by 3 bases, with 12 bases between. The CDR3 protein is CASSHPPEEETQYF. CDR3 DNA: TGTGCCAGCTCACATCCTCCTGAAGAAGAGACCCAGTACTTC.

This clonotype was seen ten or more times. The rearrangement links TRBV28 to TRBJ1-4; D is unresolved. The germline gives CDR1 MDHEN, CDR2 SYDVKM. The CDR3 is made up of 11 amino acids. V was trimmed by 3 bases and J by 8 bases, leaving 4 bases between them. The CDR3 DNA follows: TGTGCCAGCAGTTTGGGGGAAAAACTGTTTTTT. Translation: CASSLGEKLFF.

This clonotype was counted ten times or more. This sequence joins TRBV5-1 and TRBJ2-3; D may match TRBD1 or TRBD2 (5 bases each). Trimming stripped 4 bases from V and 0 bases from J, with 9 bases between. This CDR3 contains 14 residues. In germline, CDR1 is SGHRS, CDR2 YFSETQ. CDR3 residues: CASSEGDSTDTQYF. The CDR3 DNA is TGCGCCAGCAGCGAAGGGGACAGCACAGATACGCAGTATTTT.

In this sample, this clonotype turned up once. The chain has TRBV5-6 and TRBJ2-7; TRBD1 or TRBD2 may be the D gene (6 bases each). This CDR3 spans 13 amino acids. Germline-derived CDR1 and CDR2 are SGHDT and YYEEEE. The V gene lost 5 bases and the J gene lost 8 bases, with 17 bases spanning the gap. For the CDR3, the DNA is TGTGCCAGCAGTACTAAAGGGCGGGACAAGCAGTACTTC. It specifies CASSTKGRDKQYF.

This clonotype was detected once. The chain links TRBV29-1 to TRBJ2-1; possibly TRBD1 for D (6 bases). This CDR3 contains 12 residues. Germline V gene data show CDR1 as SQVTM and CDR2 as ANQGSEA. V shed 6 bases and J shed 1 base, with 7 bases lying between them. The DNA of the CDR3 is TGCAGCGTAGGGGGATCCTACAATGAGCAGTTCTTC. It codes for CSVGGSYNEQFF.

This clonotype has at least ten counts. The chain joins TRBV10-1 to TRBJ2-5; 10 bases line up with TRBD1. Trimming removed 7 bases from V and 1 base from J; junction bases left unmatched: 9. CDR1 and CDR2 from the germline V gene are WNHNN and SYGVQD (reference sequence). The CDR3 extends over 16 amino acids. CDR3 nucleotides: TGCGCCAGCAATAAAGACAGGGGGCTCGGCCAAGAGACCCAGTACTTC. Translated: CASNKDRGLGQETQYF.

This clonotype was seen many times. The CDR3 here is CASRRGDATNEKLFF. CDR3 nucleotides: TGTGCCAGCCGGCGCGGGGATGCAACTAATGAAAAACTGTTTTTT. V gene TRBV27 combines with J gene TRBJ1-4; no clear D. There are 15 residues in the CDR3. Germline CDR1 is MNHEY and CDR2 is SMNVEV (reference sequence). Trimming left V 8 bases short and J 0 bases short, with 13 bases between.

This clonotype was counted many times. The rearrangement uses TRBV3-1 and TRBJ1-5; 7 positions agree with TRBD1. Looked up from germline, CDR1 is LGHDT and CDR2 is YNNKEL (reference sequence). CDR3 length equals 14 residues. The junction had 4 bases not matched to a gene; V was cut back by 3 bases and J by 5 bases. CDR3 bases: TGTGCCAGCAGCCATAGACAGGGATATCAGCCCCAGCATTTT. This encodes CASSHRQGYQPQHF.

This clonotype has only a few counts. CDR3 coding DNA: TGTGCCAGCAGCCGACTAGCCGCGAATGAGCAGTTCTTC. Translated, it gives CASSRLAANEQFF. This chain joins TRBV11-3 and TRBJ2-1, with TRBD2 identical over 7 bases. V shed 5 bases, J shed 7 bases, and the junction held 5 bases outside the gene matches. The CDR3 extends over 13 amino acids. Per germline, CDR1 SGHNT and CDR2 YENEEA.

As regards this clonotype: The CDR3 carries no conserved terminal phenylalanine or tryptophan, so it likely arises from a read error. The limits of the CDR3 on the DNA are not certain, so only TCRdb's listed CDR3 is given. J is TRBJ1-1 and V is TRBV21-1; TRBD1 was called by the table and not checked on the DNA. TRBV21-1 represents a pseudogene. The CDR3 adds up to 10 amino acids, both ends counted. CDR3 protein: CANTGCRMPG.

This clonotype was seen many times. The chain combines TRBV7-9 with TRBJ1-3; unclear D gene. Germline V gives CDR1 SEHNR, CDR2 FQNEAQ (reference sequence). The germline V and J ends were trimmed by 5 bases and 8 bases, with 7 bases remaining between them. The length of the CDR3 is 11 residues. CDR3 nucleotides: TGTGCCAGCAGCCCAGGCGACACCATATATTTT. It specifies CASSPGDTIYF.

This clonotype was seen once. The rearrangement uses TRBV19 and TRBJ2-1; 7 positions agree with TRBD2. V was clipped by 3 bases and J by 4 bases; unmatched bases: 15. Germline V gene data show CDR1 as LNHDA and CDR2 as SQIVND (reference sequence). This CDR3 is 18 amino acids long. Written as DNA, the CDR3 is TGTGCCAGTAGTATTAGGAAGTACGAGGGAGCGGGATACAATGAGCAGTTCTTC. Protein: CASSIRKYEGAGYNEQFF.